Presented here are 32 T cell receptor beta chains from one specimen sequenced in a study of T cells after posttransplantation cyclophosphamide. Profiling relied on immunoSEQ multiplex PCR, and the TCRdb table lists in-frame clones only, not all of them. The record shows roughly 35,000 clones for this sample, with no singletons present. Sequenced input: PBMCs. The origin of the receptors is a woman aged 50 to 60 in good health and a related stem cell transplant donor.

This clone showed up just a few times. V is TRBV5-1 and J is TRBJ2-7; 8 bases fit TRBD2. V shed 0 bases and J 5 bases; nucleotides not matched to a gene: 4. Germline V gene lookup returns CDR1 SGHRS and CDR2 YFSETQ. CDR3 length equals 14 residues. CDR3 nucleotide sequence: TGCGCCAGCAGCTTGGTAGGGACTAGAGACGAGCAGTACTTC. This gives the protein CASSLVGTRDEQYF.

This clone came up many times. This chain links TRBV19 with TRBJ1-3; the D is unclear. Germline lookup yields CDR1 LNHDA and CDR2 SQIVND (reference sequence). This CDR3 is built from 16 residues. V gave up 2 bases and J gave up 4 bases, with 15 bases separating them. This CDR3 reads CASSIPQAYAGNTIYF. The CDR3 nucleotides are TGTGCCAGTAGTATACCTCAAGCTTACGCCGGAAACACCATATATTTT.

This clone was found many times. The V and J genes are TRBV6-7 and TRBJ1-1, with a weak D call TRBD1 (5 bases). TRBV6-7 has ORF status, its function being uncertain. V lost 0 bases, J lost 0 bases, and 8 bases lay in between. The CDR3 runs 15 residues. DNA for the CDR3: TGTGCCAGCAGTTACTCCAAGGGGTTGAACACTGAAGCTTTCTTT. Translating it yields CASSYSKGLNTEAFF.

This clone has more than one count but fewer than ten. V gene TRBV12-3 or TRBV12-4 combines with J gene TRBJ2-5; D gene unclear. The CDR3 spans 14 residues. Trimming pared 2 bases from V and 7 bases from J, leaving 14 bases between. This CDR3 reads CASSLNQVRGTQYF. CDR3 nucleotides: TGTGCCAGCAGTTTAAATCAGGTCAGAGGGACCCAGTACTTC.

This clone was found many times. The V and J genes are TRBV7-2 and TRBJ1-2, with 7 bases matching TRBD1. Germline values: CDR1 SGHTA, CDR2 FQGNSA. Germline trimming cut 4 bases from V and 0 bases from J; bases unmatched to any gene: 5. The CDR3 contains 15 residues. In DNA, the CDR3 is TGTGCCAGCAGCTCAGCCGGGACAGCTAACTATGGCTACACCTTC. Its translation: CASSSAGTANYGYTF.

The CDR3: CASSRDRDGDTQYF. The DNA of the CDR3 is TGTGCCAGCTCTAGGGACAGGGACGGAGATACGCAGTATTTT. The gene calls are TRBV27 and TRBJ2-3; TRBD1 matches at 9 bases. Germline lookup yields CDR1 MNHEY and CDR2 SMNVEV (reference sequence). The CDR3 is 14 amino acids. V shed 8 bases and J 5 bases; nucleotides not matched to a gene: 8.

In its sample, this clone was seen many times. This chain uses TRBV6-6 with TRBJ1-5; tentative D call: TRBD1 (6 bases). V lost 2 bases and J lost 5, with 13 bases in between. The length of the CDR3 is 15 residues. Germline CDR1 is MNHNY and CDR2 is SVGAGI (reference sequence). CDR3 coding DNA: TGTGCCAGCAGTTACCGGAGTGAGGGGGATCAGCCCCAGCATTTT. Residues: CASSYRSEGDQPQHF.

In this sample, this clone turned up many times. The rearrangement links TRBV7-6 to TRBJ1-2, with TRBD1 identical over 8 bases. Germline V gene sequence: CDR1 SGHVS, CDR2 FNYEAQ. With V trimmed by 3 bases and J by 8 bases, 8 bases remained unmatched. The CDR3 is made up of 14 amino acids. As DNA, the CDR3 is TGTGCCAGCAGCTTGGGGACAGGTCAAGGCGGCTACACCTTC. This gives the protein CASSLGTGQGGYTF.

This clone came up a few times. The rearrangement joins TRBV13 to TRBJ2-1; maybe TRBD2 (5 bases). The CDR3 contains 13 residues. Trimming pared 6 bases from V and 7 bases from J, leaving 13 bases between. Germline CDR1 reads PRHDT; CDR2 reads FYEKMQ (reference sequence). The CDR3 region is CASSSLEANEQFF. CDR3 DNA: TGTGCCAGCAGTAGCCTGGAGGCGAATGAGCAGTTCTTC.

Ten or more counts support this clone. In DNA, the CDR3 is TGTGCCAGCACCCCGAGCGCGAACACCGGGGAGCTGTTTTTT. Protein: CASTPSANTGELFF. The V and J genes are TRBV12-3 or TRBV12-4 and TRBJ2-2; D not certain. This CDR3 contains 14 residues. V lost 7 bases and J 0 bases, leaving 9 bases between the germline ends.

This clone has only a few counts. The J gene is TRBJ2-5, the V gene TRBV7-9; the match to TRBD1 covers 8 bases. This CDR3 is built from 16 residues. Per germline, CDR1 SEHNR and CDR2 FQNEAQ (reference sequence). V was clipped by 5 bases and J by 6 bases; unmatched bases: 14. The CDR3 here is CASSPLPTGEGKTQYF. CDR3 nucleotide sequence: TGTGCCAGCAGCCCACTCCCGACAGGGGAAGGGAAGACCCAGTACTTC.

This clone appeared many times. The genes are TRBV7-3 and TRBJ2-5; 9 nucleotides line up with TRBD1. This CDR3 comprises 16 residues. Germline CDR1 SGHTA, CDR2 FQGTGA. V was pared by 2 bases and J by 5 bases, with 9 bases of the junction left unmatched. The CDR3 protein is CASSLEGQGKWETQYF. CDR3 nucleotides: TGTGCCAGCAGCTTAGAGGGACAGGGTAAATGGGAGACCCAGTACTTC.

This chain uses TRBV30 with TRBJ2-5, with 8 positions matching TRBD1. Judging by the DNA end, TRBJ2-7 fits better; the J call may be wrong. This CDR3 is built from 14 residues. Looked up from germline, CDR1 is GTSNPN and CDR2 is SVGIG (reference sequence). CDR3 in DNA: TGTGCCTGGATAGGGGGGACAGGATCCTACGAGCAGTACTTC. This sequence encodes CAWIGGTGSYEQYF.

This clone was counted many times. J is TRBJ1-2 and V is TRBV5-4, with 7 nucleotides matching TRBD1. Looked up from germline, CDR1 is SGHNT and CDR2 is YYREEE (reference sequence). Trimming cost V 4 bases and J 1 base; bases outside gene matches: 7. The CDR3 consists of 15 residues. CDR3: CASSRGTAINYGYTF. The DNA of the CDR3 is TGTGCCAGCAGCCGGGGGACAGCTATTAACTATGGCTACACCTTC. The full variable domain, with the rest looked up from reference TRBV5-4 and TRBJ1-2, is ETGVTQSPTHLIKTRGQQVTLRCSSQSGHNTVSWYQQALGQGPQFIFQYYREEENGRGNFPPRFSGLQFPNYSSELNVNALELDDSALYLCASSRGTAINYGYTFGSGTRLTVV.

This chain links TRBV7-6 with TRBJ2-7, with D possibly TRBD1 on 6 matching bases. Germline V lookup: CDR1 SGHVS, CDR2 FNYEAQ. This CDR3 spans 15 amino acids. V was clipped by 5 bases and J by 10 bases, with 24 bases between them. The DNA of the CDR3 is TGTGCCAGCAGCCCAACCAGGGGCCGACAACAGCACCAGTACTTC. This translates into CASSPTRGRQQHQYF. Based on the CDR3 plus reference TRBV7-6 and TRBJ2-7, the full variable domain is GAGVSQSPRYKVTKRGQDVALRCDPISGHVSLYWYRQALGQGPEFLTYFNYEAQQDKSGLPNDRFSAERPEGSISTLTIQRTEQRDSAMYRCASSPTRGRQQHQYFGPGTRLTVT.

This clone was seen many times. V usage is TRBV7-3 and J usage is TRBJ1-2; TRBD1 is a possible D gene (6 bases). The V and J ends lost 1 base and 4 bases respectively, with 10 bases between them. The CDR3 runs to 14 residues. Germline assignment: CDR1 SGHTA and CDR2 FQGTGA. The chain's CDR3 is CASSLRGRGYGYTF. The CDR3 DNA reads as TGTGCCAGCAGCTTAAGGGGGCGCGGCTATGGCTACACCTTC. The variable domain in full, completed from reference TRBV7-3 and TRBJ1-2, reads GAGVSQTPSNKVTEKGKYVELRCDPISGHTALYWYRQSLGQGPEFLIYFQGTGAADDSGLPNDRFFAVRPEGSVSTLKIQRTERGDSAVYLCASSLRGRGYGYTFGSGTRLTVV.

This clone was seen repeatedly, ten times or more. The J gene is TRBJ1-4, the V gene TRBV7-2; D unresolved. V was pared by 5 bases and J by 0 bases, with 13 bases between. This CDR3 spans 16 amino acids. The germline V gene has CDR1 SGHTA and CDR2 FQGNSA. The CDR3 sequence: CASSPKREATNEKLFF. In nucleotides, the CDR3 is TGTGCCAGCAGCCCAAAGCGCGAGGCAACTAATGAAAAACTGTTTTTT.

The table lists this clone with many counts. V and J are TRBV12-3 or TRBV12-4 and TRBJ1-1, with D possibly matching TRBD1 (5 bases). Trimming took 5 bases from V and 6 from J, leaving 13 bases between them. CDR3 length equals 13 residues. This CDR3 reads CASSPGGDAEAFF. The CDR3, as DNA: TGTGCCAGCAGTCCCGGGGGGGACGCTGAAGCTTTCTTT.

This clone came up many times. This chain links TRBV5-1 with TRBJ1-5; 7 nucleotides agree with TRBD1. Germline V gene data show CDR1 as SGHRS and CDR2 as YFSETQ. The CDR3 has 14 amino acids. Trimming removed 4 bases from V and 8 bases from J; junction bases left unmatched: 9. CDR3 residues: CASSPLTGIEPQHF. The DNA of the CDR3 is TGCGCCAGCAGCCCATTGACAGGGATCGAGCCCCAGCATTTT.

This clone showed up many times. This rearrangement joins TRBV4-1 to TRBJ2-7, with 7 bases fitting TRBD2. The CDR3 is made up of 15 amino acids. Germline CDR1 is MGHRA and CDR2 is YSYEKL. J was trimmed by 5 bases and V by 3 bases; bases with no gene match: 10. The CDR3 region is CASSQVPRETDEQYF. CDR3 DNA sequence: TGCGCCAGCAGCCAGGTGCCGCGGGAGACGGACGAGCAGTACTTC.

The sample holds many counts of this clone. The chain combines TRBV5-4 with TRBJ2-2; D is unclear. The CDR3 spans 12 residues. V was shortened by 0 bases and J by 8 bases, with 5 bases between the two germline ends. Germline V lookup: CDR1 SGHNT, CDR2 YYREEE (reference sequence). CDR3 residues: CASSLASGELFF. The CDR3 DNA follows: TGTGCCAGCAGCTTGGCCTCTGGGGAGCTGTTTTTT.

This clone was seen at least ten times. V gene TRBV5-1 combines with J gene TRBJ1-2; D is possibly TRBD1 (5 bases). The germline V gene encodes CDR1 SGHRS and CDR2 YFSETQ. The CDR3 loop spans 15 amino acids. Trimming left V 2 bases short and J 4 bases short, with 15 bases between. The CDR3 is CASSFSRGTGYGYTF. The CDR3 bases are TGCGCCAGCAGCTTTTCGAGGGGAACCGGCTATGGCTACACCTTC. Drawing the rest from reference TRBV5-1 and TRBJ1-2, the complete variable domain is KAGVTQTPRYLIKTRGQQVTLSCSPISGHRSVSWYQQTPGQGLQFLFEYFSETQRNKGNFPGRFSGRQFSNSRSEMNVSTLELGDSALYLCASSFSRGTGYGYTFGSGTRLTVV.

This clone was counted at least ten times. The chain carries TRBV12-3 or TRBV12-4 and TRBJ2-6; 9 bases agree with TRBD1. The J segment lost 0 bases and the V segment lost 5 bases, leaving 5 bases of the junction unmatched. CDR3 length: 17 residues. The CDR3: CASSPGTGTSGANVLTF. The CDR3 nucleotides read TGTGCCAGCAGTCCCGGGACAGGGACCTCTGGGGCCAACGTCCTGACTTTC.

This clone was detected many times. The V and J genes are TRBV6-2 or TRBV6-3 and TRBJ2-7; D is perhaps TRBD2 (5 bases). V gave up 6 bases and J gave up 4 bases, with 10 bases separating them. Germline CDR1 reads MNHEY; CDR2 reads SVGEGT. This CDR3 region has 12 residues. CDR3 protein: CASRDYTYEQYF. The CDR3 coding sequence is TGTGCCAGCAGAGACTACACATACGAGCAGTACTTC.

This clone was found many times. The chain employs TRBV7-3 and TRBJ1-1; 7 positions match TRBD1. This CDR3 has 15 residues. V gave up 5 bases and J gave up 1 base; unmatched junction bases: 7. CDR1 and CDR2 (germline): SGHTA, FQGTGA. CDR3 coding DNA: TGTGCCAGCAGCGCAACAGGGGCGCAGAACACTGAAGCTTTCTTT. Translating gives CASSATGAQNTEAFF.

Ten or more counts support this clone. V and J are TRBV5-4 and TRBJ2-1, with a tentative D call TRBD2 (5 bases). Germline loops: CDR1 SGHNT, CDR2 YYREEE (reference sequence). The CDR3 is made up of 14 amino acids. Trimming stripped 1 base from V and 6 bases from J, with 11 bases between. CDR3 DNA: TGTGCCAGCAGCTTGAATCCAGCGGTCAATGAGCAGTTCTTC. Translation gives CASSLNPAVNEQFF.

V usage is TRBV29-1 and J usage is TRBJ2-3, with 10 bases fitting TRBD2. This CDR3 is built from 16 residues. V was clipped by 4 bases and J by 3 bases; unmatched bases: 10. Per germline, CDR1 SQVTM and CDR2 ANQGSEA. The CDR3 region is CSVGSLAGVGTDTQYF. The CDR3 DNA reads TGCAGCGTTGGTAGTCTAGCGGGAGTTGGTACAGATACGCAGTATTTT.

This clone turned up a few times. V usage is TRBV29-1 and J usage is TRBJ2-7; D may be TRBD1 (5 bases). V shed 4 bases and J shed 2 bases, with 15 bases lying between them. The CDR3 consists of 14 residues. Germline CDR1 SQVTM, CDR2 ANQGSEA. CDR3 protein: CSVGPRASTYEQYF. Here the CDR3 DNA reads TGCAGCGTTGGCCCCAGGGCTTCCACCTACGAGCAGTACTTC.

This clone was counted ten times or more. The chain employs TRBV19 and TRBJ1-2; D is possibly TRBD1 (6 bases). Trimming stripped 8 bases from V and 4 bases from J, with 17 bases between. Germline CDR1 is LNHDA and CDR2 is SQIVND (reference sequence). There are 14 residues in the CDR3. The CDR3 DNA is TGTGCCAGTGAAACCGGGACAAGGACCTATGGCTACACCTTC. The encoded protein is CASETGTRTYGYTF.

This clone was seen many times. The chain links TRBV10-3 to TRBJ2-2, with 14 bases fitting TRBD2. This CDR3 spans 16 amino acids. Germline-derived CDR1 and CDR2 are ENHRY and SYGVKD. After removal of 8 bases from V and 5 bases from J, the junction contained 7 bases not matched to a gene. The CDR3 sequence: CAIGTSGREKTGELFF. DNA for the CDR3: TGTGCCATCGGGACTAGCGGGAGAGAGAAGACCGGGGAGCTGTTTTTT.

This clone was detected ten times or more. The chain employs TRBV12-3 or TRBV12-4 and TRBJ1-4; D ambiguous. This CDR3 has 16 amino acids. Trimming pared 1 base from V and 0 bases from J, leaving 9 bases between. CDR3 loop: CASSLDSQSTNEKLFF. The CDR3 DNA sequence: TGTGCCAGCAGTTTAGACAGCCAGTCAACTAATGAAAAACTGTTTTTT.

Only a few counts were recorded for this clone. The chain is built from TRBV4-3 and TRBJ2-3, with D unresolved. The CDR3 sequence is 14 residues long. Germline V gene lookup returns CDR1 LGHNA and CDR2 YSLEER. V gave up 0 bases and J gave up 0 bases, with 4 bases separating them. DNA for the CDR3: TGCGCCAGCAGCCAAGATCCAAGCACAGATACGCAGTATTTT. It specifies CASSQDPSTDTQYF.